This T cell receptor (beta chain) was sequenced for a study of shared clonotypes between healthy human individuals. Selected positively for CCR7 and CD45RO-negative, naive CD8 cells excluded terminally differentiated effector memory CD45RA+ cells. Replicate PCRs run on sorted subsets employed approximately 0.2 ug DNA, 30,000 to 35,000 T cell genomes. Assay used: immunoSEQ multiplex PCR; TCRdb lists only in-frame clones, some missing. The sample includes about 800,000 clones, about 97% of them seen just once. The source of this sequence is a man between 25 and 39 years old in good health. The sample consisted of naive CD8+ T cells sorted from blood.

The CDR3 DNA sequence: TGCGCCAGCAGCCACCAACGCGTCCCCCAAAATCAGCCCCAGCATTTT. Its translation is CASSHQRVPQNQPQHF. The gene calls are TRBV4-1 and TRBJ1-5; no definite D call. Germline V gene data show CDR1 as MGHRA and CDR2 as YSYEKL. V lost 3 bases, J lost 4 bases, and 16 bases lay in between. This CDR3 is built from 16 residues.